This T cell receptor beta chain was observed in a study of blood T cell repertoires in COVID-19. V shed 3 bases and J 9 bases; nucleotides not matched to a gene: 11. The length of the CDR3 is 16 residues. CDR1 and CDR2 (germline): MNHEY, SVGAGI. Sequencing was performed with immunoSEQ multiplex PCR; in TCRdb, only in-frame clones are kept and a portion is missing. This sample yields around 290,000 clones, of which around 90% are seen a single time; less than 2% belongs to the top ten. The specimen was PBMCs or T cells enriched from blood (not recorded which). V gene TRBV6-5 combines with J gene TRBJ1-6; 7 bases match TRBD1. This clonotype was obtained from a woman in her thirties or forties who had recovered from COVID-19. CDR3 sequence: CASSYTHLQGTSPLHF. CDR3 DNA: TGTGCCAGCAGTTATACCCACCTACAGGGGACTTCACCCCTCCACTTT.